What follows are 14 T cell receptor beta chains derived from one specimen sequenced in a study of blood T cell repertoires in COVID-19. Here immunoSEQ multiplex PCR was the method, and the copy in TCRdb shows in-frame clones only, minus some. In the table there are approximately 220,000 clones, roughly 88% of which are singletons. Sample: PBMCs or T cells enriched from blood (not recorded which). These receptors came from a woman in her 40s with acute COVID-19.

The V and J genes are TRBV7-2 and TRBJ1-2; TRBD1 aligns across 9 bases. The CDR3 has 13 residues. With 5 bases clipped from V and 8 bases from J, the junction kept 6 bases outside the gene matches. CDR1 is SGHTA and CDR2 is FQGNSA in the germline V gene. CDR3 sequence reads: CASSLTGGRGYTF. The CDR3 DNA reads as TGTGCCAGCAGCCTCACAGGGGGCCGAGGCTACACCTTC.

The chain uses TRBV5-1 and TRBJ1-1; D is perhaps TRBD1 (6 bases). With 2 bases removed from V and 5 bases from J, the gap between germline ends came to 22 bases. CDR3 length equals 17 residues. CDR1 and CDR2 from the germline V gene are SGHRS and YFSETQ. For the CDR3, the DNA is TGCGCCAGCAGCTTTGTATCCTTGACCCAACAGGGAACTGAAGCTTTCTTT. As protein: CASSFVSLTQQGTEAFF.

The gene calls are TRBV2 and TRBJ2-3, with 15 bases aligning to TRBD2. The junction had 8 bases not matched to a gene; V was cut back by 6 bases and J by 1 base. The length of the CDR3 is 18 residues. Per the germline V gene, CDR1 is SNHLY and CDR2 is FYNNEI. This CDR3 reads CASSAGTSGGRGTDTQYF. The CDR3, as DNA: TGTGCCAGCAGCGCCGGGACTAGCGGGGGGAGGGGCACAGATACGCAGTATTTT. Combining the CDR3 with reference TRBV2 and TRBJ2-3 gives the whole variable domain EPEVTQTPSHQVTQMGQEVILRCVPISNHLYFYWYRQILGQKVEFLVSFYNNEISEKSEIFDDQFSVERPDGSNFTLKIRSTKLEDSAMYFCASSAGTSGGRGTDTQYFGPGTRLTVL.

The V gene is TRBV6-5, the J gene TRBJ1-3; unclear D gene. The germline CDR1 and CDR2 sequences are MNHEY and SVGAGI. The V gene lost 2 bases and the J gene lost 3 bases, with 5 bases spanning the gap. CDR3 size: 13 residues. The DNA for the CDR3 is TGTGCCAGCAGTTACCGCGGTGGAAACACCATATATTTT. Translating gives CASSYRGGNTIYF.

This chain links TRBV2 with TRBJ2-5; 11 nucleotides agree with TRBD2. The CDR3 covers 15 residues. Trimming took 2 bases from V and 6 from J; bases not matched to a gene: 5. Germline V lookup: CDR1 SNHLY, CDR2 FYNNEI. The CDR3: CASSERASGGKTQYF. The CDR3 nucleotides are TGTGCCAGCAGTGAAAGGGCTAGCGGGGGGAAGACCCAGTACTTC.

The CDR3 loop is CASSQDPRYGYTF. The CDR3 DNA reads as TGTGCCAGCAGCCAAGATCCCCGGTATGGCTACACCTTC. This chain joins TRBV3-1 (or the pseudogene TRBV3-2) and TRBJ1-2; D unresolved. The CDR3 extends over 13 amino acids. V was clipped by 0 bases and J by 5 bases, with 7 bases between them. CDR1 and CDR2 from the germline V gene are LGHDT and YNNKEL (reference sequence).

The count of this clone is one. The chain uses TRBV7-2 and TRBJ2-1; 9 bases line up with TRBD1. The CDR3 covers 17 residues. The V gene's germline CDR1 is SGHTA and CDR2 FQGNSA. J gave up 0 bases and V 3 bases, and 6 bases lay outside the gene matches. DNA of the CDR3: TGTGCCAGCAGCTTGGCCGGGACAGGGAGCTCCTACAATGAGCAGTTCTTC. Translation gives CASSLAGTGSSYNEQFF.

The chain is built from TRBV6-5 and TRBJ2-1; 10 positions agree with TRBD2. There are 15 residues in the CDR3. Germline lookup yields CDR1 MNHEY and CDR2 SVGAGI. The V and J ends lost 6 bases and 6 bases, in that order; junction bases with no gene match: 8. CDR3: CASRGRTSGGNEQFF. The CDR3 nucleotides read TGTGCCAGCAGGGGACGGACTAGCGGAGGCAATGAGCAGTTCTTC.

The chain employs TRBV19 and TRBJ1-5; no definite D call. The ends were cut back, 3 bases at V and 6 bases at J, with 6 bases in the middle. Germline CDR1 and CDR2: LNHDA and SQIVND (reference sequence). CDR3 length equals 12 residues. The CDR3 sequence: CASSIGGQPQHF. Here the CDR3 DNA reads TGTGCCAGTAGTATCGGAGGTCAGCCCCAGCATTTT.

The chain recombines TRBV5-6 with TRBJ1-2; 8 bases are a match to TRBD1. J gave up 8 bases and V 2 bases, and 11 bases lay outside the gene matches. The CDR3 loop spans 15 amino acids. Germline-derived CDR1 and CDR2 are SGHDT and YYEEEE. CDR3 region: CASSLPGGQGWGYTF. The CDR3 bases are TGTGCCAGCAGCTTACCCGGAGGACAGGGTTGGGGCTACACCTTC.

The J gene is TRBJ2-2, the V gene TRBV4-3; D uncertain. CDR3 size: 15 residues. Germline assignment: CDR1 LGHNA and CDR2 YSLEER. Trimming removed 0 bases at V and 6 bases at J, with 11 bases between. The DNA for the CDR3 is TGCGCCAGCAGCCAAGATCCCGCCGGGTCCGGGGAGCTGTTTTTT. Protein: CASSQDPAGSGELFF.

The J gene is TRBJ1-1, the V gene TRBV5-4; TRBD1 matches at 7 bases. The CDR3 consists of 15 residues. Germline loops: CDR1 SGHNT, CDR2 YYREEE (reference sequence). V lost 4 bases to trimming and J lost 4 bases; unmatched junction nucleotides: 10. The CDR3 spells CASSPSQGTVTEAFF. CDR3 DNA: TGTGCCAGCAGCCCCTCACAGGGGACAGTCACTGAAGCTTTCTTT.

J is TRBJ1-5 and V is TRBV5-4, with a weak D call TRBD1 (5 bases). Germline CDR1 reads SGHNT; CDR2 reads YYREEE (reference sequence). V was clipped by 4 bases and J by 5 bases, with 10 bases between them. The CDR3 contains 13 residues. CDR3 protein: CASSAGSDQPQHF. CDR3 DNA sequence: TGTGCCAGCAGCGCAGGGTCTGATCAGCCCCAGCATTTT.

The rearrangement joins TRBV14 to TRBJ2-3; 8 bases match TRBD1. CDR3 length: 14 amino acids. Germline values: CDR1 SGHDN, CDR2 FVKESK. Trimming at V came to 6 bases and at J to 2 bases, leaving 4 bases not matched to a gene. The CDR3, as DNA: TGTGCCAGCAGTCTGGACAGGGCCACAGATACGCAGTATTTT. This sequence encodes CASSLDRATDTQYF. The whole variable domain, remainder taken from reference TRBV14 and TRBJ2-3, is EAGVTQFPSHSVIEKGQTVTLRCDPISGHDNLYWYRRVMGKEIKFLLHFVKESKQDESGMPNNRFLAERTGGTYSTLKVQPAELEDSGVYFCASSLDRATDTQYFGPGTRLTVL.